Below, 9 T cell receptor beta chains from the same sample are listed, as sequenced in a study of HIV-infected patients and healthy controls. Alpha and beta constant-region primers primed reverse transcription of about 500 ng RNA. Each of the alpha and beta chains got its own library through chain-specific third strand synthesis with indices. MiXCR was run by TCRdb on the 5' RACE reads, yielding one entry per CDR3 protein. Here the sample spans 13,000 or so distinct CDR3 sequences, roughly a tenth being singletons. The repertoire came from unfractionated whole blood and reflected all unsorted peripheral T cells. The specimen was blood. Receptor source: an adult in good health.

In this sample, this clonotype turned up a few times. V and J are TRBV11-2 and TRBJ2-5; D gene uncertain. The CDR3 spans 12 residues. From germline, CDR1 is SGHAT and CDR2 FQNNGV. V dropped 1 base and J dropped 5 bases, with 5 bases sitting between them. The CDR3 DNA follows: TGTGCCAGCAGCTTAGTGGGTGAGACCCAGTACTTC. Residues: CASSLVGETQYF.

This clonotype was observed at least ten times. The DNA of the CDR3 is TGTGCCAGCAGCTTAAGCGACCGGAATGAGCAGTTCTTC. As protein: CASSLSDRNEQFF. The chain links TRBV7-9 to TRBJ2-1; D is undetermined. The length of the CDR3 is 13 residues. The ends were cut back, 2 bases at V and 7 bases at J, with 9 bases in the middle. The germline V gene encodes CDR1 SEHNR and CDR2 FQNEAQ (reference sequence).

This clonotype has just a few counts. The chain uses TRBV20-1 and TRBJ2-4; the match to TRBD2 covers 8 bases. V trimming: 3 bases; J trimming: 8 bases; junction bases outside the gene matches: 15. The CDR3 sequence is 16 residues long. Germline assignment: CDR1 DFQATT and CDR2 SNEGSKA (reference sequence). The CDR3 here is CSARGDREGRSDIQYF. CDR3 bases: TGCAGTGCTAGGGGGGACCGGGAGGGCCGTTCTGACATTCAGTACTTC.

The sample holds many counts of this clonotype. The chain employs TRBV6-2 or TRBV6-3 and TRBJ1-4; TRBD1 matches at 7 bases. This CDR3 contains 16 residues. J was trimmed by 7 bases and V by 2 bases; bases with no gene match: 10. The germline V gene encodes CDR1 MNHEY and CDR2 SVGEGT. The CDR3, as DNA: TGTGCCAGCAGTTACGCGAGGACAGGACGAGGTGAAAAACTGTTTTTT. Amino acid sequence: CASSYARTGRGEKLFF.

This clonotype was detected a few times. The CDR3, as DNA: TGCAGCCCCCGGGACGGTAGTCCGGACAATGAGCAGTTCTTC. Amino acids: CSPRDGSPDNEQFF. This chain links TRBV20-1 with TRBJ2-1; TRBD1 or TRBD2 may be the D gene (5 bases each). Germline CDR1 and CDR2: DFQATT and SNEGSKA (reference sequence). This CDR3 has 14 residues.

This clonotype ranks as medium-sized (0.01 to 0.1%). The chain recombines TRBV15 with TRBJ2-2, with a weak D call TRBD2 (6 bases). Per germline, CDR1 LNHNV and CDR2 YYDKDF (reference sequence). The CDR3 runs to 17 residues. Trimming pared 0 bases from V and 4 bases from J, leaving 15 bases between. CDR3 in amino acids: CATSRDPAGRGTGELFF. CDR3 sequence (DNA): TGTGCCACCAGCAGAGATCCCGCGGGGCGCGGCACCGGGGAGCTGTTTTTT.

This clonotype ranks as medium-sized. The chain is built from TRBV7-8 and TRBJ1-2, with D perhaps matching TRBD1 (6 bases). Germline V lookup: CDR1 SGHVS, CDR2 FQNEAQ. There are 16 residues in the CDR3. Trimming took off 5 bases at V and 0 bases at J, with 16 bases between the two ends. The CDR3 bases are TGTGCCAGCAGCACCAGTCAGGGGTTAGCTAACTATGGCTACACCTTC. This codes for CASSTSQGLANYGYTF.

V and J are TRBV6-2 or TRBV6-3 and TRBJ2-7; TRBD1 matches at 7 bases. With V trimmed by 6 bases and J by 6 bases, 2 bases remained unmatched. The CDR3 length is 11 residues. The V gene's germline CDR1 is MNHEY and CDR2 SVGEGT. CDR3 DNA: TGTGCCAGCAGGACAGGGCGCGAGCAGTACTTC. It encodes CASRTGREQYF.

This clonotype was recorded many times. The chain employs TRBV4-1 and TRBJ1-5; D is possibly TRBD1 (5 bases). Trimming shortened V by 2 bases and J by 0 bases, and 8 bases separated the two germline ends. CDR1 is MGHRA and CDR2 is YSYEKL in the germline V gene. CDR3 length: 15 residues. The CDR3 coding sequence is TGCGCCAGCAGCCAACGGACATTTAGCAATCAGCCCCAGCATTTT. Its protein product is CASSQRTFSNQPQHF.